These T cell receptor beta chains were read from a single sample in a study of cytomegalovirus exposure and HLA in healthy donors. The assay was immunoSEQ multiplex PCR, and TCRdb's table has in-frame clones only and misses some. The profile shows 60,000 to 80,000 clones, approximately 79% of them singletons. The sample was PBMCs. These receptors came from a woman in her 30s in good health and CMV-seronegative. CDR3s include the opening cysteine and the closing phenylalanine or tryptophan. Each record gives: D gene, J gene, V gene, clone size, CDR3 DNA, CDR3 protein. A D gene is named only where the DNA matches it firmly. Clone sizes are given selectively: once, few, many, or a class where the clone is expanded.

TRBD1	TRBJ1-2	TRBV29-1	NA	TGCAGCGTTGAAAATAAGGACAGGGGTAACTATGGCTACACCTTC	CSVENKDRGNYGYTF
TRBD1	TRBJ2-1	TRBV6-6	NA	TGTGCCAGCAGGCCCGGGACAGGGGTCTACAATGAGCAGTTCTTC	CASRPGTGVYNEQFF
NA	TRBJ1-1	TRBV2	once	TGTGCCAGCAGTGAAGCGGTAGACCCGGGGACTGAAGCTTTCTTT	CASSEAVDPGTEAFF
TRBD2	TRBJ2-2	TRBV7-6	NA	TGTGCCAGCAGCCGAGTTAGCGGGAGAGAGGCCGGGGAGCTGTTTTTT	CASSRVSGREAGELFF
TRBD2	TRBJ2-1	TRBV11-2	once	TGTGCCAGCAGCTTAGCAGCGGGGGGGACATCCTACAATGAGCAGTTCTTC	CASSLAAGGTSYNEQFF
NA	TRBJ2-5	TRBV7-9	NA	TGTGCCAGCAGCTCACAGACAGTGTCTCAGGAGACCCAGTACTTC	CASSSQTVSQETQYF
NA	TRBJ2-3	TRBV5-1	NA	TGCGCCAGCAGCCAGAGGGTGGGTAGCACAGATACGCAGTATTTT	CASSQRVGSTDTQYF
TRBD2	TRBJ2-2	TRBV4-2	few	TGTGCCAGCAGTCTCATCAGCGGGACGGGGCTCGGGGAGCTGTTTTTT	CASSLISGTGLGELFF
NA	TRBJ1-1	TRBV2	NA	TGTGCCAGCAGTGGGCTAGAGGGCTCGAACACTGAAGCTTTCTTT	CASSGLEGSNTEAFF
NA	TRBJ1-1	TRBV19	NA	TGTGCCAGTAGTCCCGACAGCTGGGGGAACACTGAAGCTTTCTTT	CASSPDSWGNTEAFF
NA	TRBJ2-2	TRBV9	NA	TGTGCCAGCAGCGTAGCAGGGGACACCGGGGAGCTGTTTTTT	CASSVAGDTGELFF
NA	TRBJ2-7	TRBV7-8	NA	TGTGCCAGCAGCCAGGACTCCGGCGAGCAGTACTTC	CASSQDSGEQYF
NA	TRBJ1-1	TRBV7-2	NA	TGTGCCAGCAGCCGACTCACTACTTGGACTGAAGCTTTCTTT	CASSRLTTWTEAFF
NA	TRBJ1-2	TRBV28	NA	TGTGCCAGCGGGGCCGCACCCGGGACAACCTTTTTTGGGGATGGCTACACCTTC	CASGAAPGTTFFGDGYTF
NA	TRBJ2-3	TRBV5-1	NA	TGCGCCAGCAGCTTGGGCCCAGGGGCAGATACGCAGTATTTT	CASSLGPGADTQYF
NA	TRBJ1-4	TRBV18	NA	TGTGCCAGCTCAGCAGCGGAGACAGCGGGGTCAACTAATGAAAAACTGTTTTTT	CASSAAETAGSTNEKLFF
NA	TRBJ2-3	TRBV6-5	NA	TGTGCCAGCAGTTATCGGGGCGGGGGCACAGATACGCAGTATTTT	CASSYRGGGTDTQYF
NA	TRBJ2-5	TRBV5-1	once	TGCGCCAGCAGCTTGGCACCCGGGGAGACCCAGTACTTC	CASSLAPGETQYF
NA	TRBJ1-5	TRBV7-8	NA	TGTGCCAGCAGCTTACGGGCGGGCTTTAGCAATCAGCCCCAGCATTTT	CASSLRAGFSNQPQHF
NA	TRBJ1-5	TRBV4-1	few	TGCGCCAGCAGCCTACAACCTAATCAGCCCCAGCATTTT	CASSLQPNQPQHF
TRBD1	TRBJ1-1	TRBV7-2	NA	TGTGCCAGCAGACGTGACAGGGGGGACACTGAAGCTTTCTTT	CASRRDRGDTEAFF
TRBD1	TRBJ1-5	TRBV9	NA	TGTGCCAGCAGCCCGGGACAGGTCCCTAATCAGCCCCAGCATTTT	CASSPGQVPNQPQHF
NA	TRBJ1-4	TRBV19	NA	TGTGCCAGCGGGGGTGGTGAAAAACTGTTTTTT	CASGGGEKLFF
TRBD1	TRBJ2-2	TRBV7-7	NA	TGTGCTAGCAGCACGGGACAGGGACACACCGGGGAGCTGTTTTTT	CASSTGQGHTGELFF
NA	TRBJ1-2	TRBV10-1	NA	TGCGCCAGGGCAGGGATTTATGGCTACACCTTC	CARAGIYGYTF
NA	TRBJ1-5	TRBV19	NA	TGTGCCAGTAGTGAGGGAGGGAGCAATCAGCCCCAGCATTTT	CASSEGGSNQPQHF
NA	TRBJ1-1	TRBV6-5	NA	TGTGCCAGCAGTTACCCCGGGTCCGGGGACACTGAAGCTTTCTTT	CASSYPGSGDTEAFF
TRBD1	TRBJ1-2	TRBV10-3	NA	TGTGCCACATGCCCAGGGGGGCTCTATGGCTACACCTTC	CATCPGGLYGYTF
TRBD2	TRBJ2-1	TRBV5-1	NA	TGCGCCAGCAGCTTGGATAGCGGGAGTCGAAGTGAGCAGTTCTTC	CASSLDSGSRSEQFF
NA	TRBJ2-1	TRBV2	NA	TGTGCCAGCAAATTCGCGGGGAAAAGCTCCTACAATGAGCAGTTCTTC	CASKFAGKSSYNEQFF
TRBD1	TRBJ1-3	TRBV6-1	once	TGTGCCATGGAGACAGGGGCTGGAAACACCATATATTTT	CAMETGAGNTIYF
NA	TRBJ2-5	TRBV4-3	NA	TGCGCCAGCAGCCGGGACTTCCAAGAGACCCAGTACTTC	CASSRDFQETQYF
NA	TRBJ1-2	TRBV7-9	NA	TGTTCCAGCAGCTTAGCGGTGGCCGATGGCTACACCTTC	CSSSLAVADGYTF
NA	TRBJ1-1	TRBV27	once	TGTGCCAGCAGAGGGGCTGAAGCTTTCTTT	CASRGAEAFF
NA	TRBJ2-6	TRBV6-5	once	TGTGCCAGCAGTTACTCCCAGTACTCTGGGGCCAACGTCCTGACTTTC	CASSYSQYSGANVLTF